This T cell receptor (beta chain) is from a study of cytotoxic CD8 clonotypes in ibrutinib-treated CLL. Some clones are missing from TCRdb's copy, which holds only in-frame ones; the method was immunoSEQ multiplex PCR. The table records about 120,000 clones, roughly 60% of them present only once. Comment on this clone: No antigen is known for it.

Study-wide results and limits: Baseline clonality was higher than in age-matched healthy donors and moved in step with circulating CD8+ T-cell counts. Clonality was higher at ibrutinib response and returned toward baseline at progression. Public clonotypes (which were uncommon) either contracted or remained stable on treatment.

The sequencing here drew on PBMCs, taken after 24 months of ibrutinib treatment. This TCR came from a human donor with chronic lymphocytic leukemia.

The CDR3 reads CASSHGTGMETQYF. In DNA form, the CDR3 reads TGCGCCAGCAGCCATGGGACAGGGATGGAGACCCAGTACTTC. The chain employs TRBV5-1 and TRBJ2-5; 9 nucleotides line up with TRBD1. After removal of 4 bases from V and 5 bases from J, the junction contained 6 bases not matched to a gene. The CDR3 extends over 14 amino acids. Germline CDR1 SGHRS, CDR2 YFSETQ.